This T cell receptor beta chain appears in the sequencing data of a study of memory CD4+ T cells and cytomegalovirus serostatus. This clone was found once. From germline, CDR1 is SGDLS and CDR2 YYNGEE. The CDR3 loop spans 16 amino acids. V shed 3 bases and J shed 5 bases, with 17 bases lying between them. Profiled with immunoSEQ multiplex PCR; TCRdb holds only in-frame clones, not every one. The table records tens of thousands of clones, under 80% of them present only once. Single viable CD3+CD4+CD8-CD45RO+ cells were sorted as the memory CD4+ T cells. CMV serostatus came from serum IgG against pp150, pp28, p38, p52.

This receptor was identified in an adult in good health and CMV-seronegative. Some clones in this sample may be carry-over from other donors' samples. The material sequenced was memory CD4+ T cells from blood. The V and J genes are TRBV9 and TRBJ1-4; possible D gene TRBD1, 5 bases. The CDR3 loop is CASSAQTGTQNEKLFF. The DNA for the CDR3 is TGTGCCAGCAGCGCCCAAACCGGGACCCAAAATGAAAAACTGTTTTTT.